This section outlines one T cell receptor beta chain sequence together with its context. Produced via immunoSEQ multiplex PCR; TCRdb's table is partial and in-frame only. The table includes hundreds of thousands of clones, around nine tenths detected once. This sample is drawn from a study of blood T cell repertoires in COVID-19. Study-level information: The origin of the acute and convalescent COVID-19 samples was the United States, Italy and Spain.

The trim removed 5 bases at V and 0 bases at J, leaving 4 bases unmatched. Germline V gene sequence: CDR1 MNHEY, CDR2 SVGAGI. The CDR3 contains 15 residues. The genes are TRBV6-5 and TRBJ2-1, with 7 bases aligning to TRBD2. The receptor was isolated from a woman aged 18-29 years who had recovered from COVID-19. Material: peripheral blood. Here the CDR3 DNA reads TGTGCCAGCAGTCTTTGGACTAGCTCCTACAATGAGCAGTTCTTC. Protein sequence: CASSLWTSSYNEQFF.